The next 29 T cell receptor beta chains were all read from a single sample in a study of blood T cell repertoires in COVID-19. Profiled with immunoSEQ multiplex PCR; TCRdb holds only in-frame clones, not every one. The data show over 200,000 clones, about 93% seen once. Specimen: peripheral blood. These receptors were obtained from a man in his 60s with COVID-19, enrolled during active disease.

The rearrangement joins TRBV6-5 to TRBJ1-5; D call uncertain. With 0 bases removed from V and 5 bases from J, the gap between germline ends came to 11 bases. CDR3 length: 15 amino acids. Germline-derived CDR1 and CDR2 are MNHEY and SVGAGI. Here the CDR3 reads CASSYSARPHQPQHF. CDR3 in DNA: TGTGCCAGCAGTTACTCCGCCAGGCCTCATCAGCCCCAGCATTTT.

V is TRBV7-9 and J is TRBJ1-6; 7 bases line up with TRBD1. V was clipped by 2 bases and J by 7 bases; unmatched bases: 5. The CDR3 contains 15 residues. Germline V gene sequence: CDR1 SEHNR, CDR2 FQNEAQ (reference sequence). CDR3 residues: CASSLRDSPNSPLHF. CDR3 DNA sequence: TGTGCCAGCAGCTTACGGGACAGCCCAAATTCACCCCTCCACTTT. Full variable domain (rest looked up from reference TRBV7-9 and TRBJ1-6): DTGVSQNPRHKITKRGQNVTFRCDPISEHNRLYWYRQTLGQGPEFLTYFQNEAQLEKSRLLSDRFSAERPKGSFSTLEIQRTEQGDSAMYLCASSLRDSPNSPLHFGNGTRLTVT.

This chain joins TRBV27 and TRBJ1-5; D unresolved. The CDR3 consists of 16 residues. Trimming removed 2 bases at V and 0 bases at J, with 11 bases between. Germline CDR1 is MNHEY and CDR2 is SMNVEV (reference sequence). The CDR3: CASSLNRADSNQPQHF. In DNA, the CDR3 is TGTGCCAGCAGTTTAAATAGAGCGGATAGCAATCAGCCCCAGCATTTT.

This rearrangement joins TRBV4-1 to TRBJ1-5, with D tentatively TRBD1 (5 bases). The CDR3 consists of 16 residues. The V gene lost 0 bases and the J gene lost 3 bases, with 12 bases spanning the gap. From germline, CDR1 is MGHRA and CDR2 YSYEKL. The CDR3 DNA follows: TGCGCCAGCAGCCAAGAAAGGGACTCCGCCAATCAGCCCCAGCATTTT. It codes for CASSQERDSANQPQHF.

DNA for the CDR3: TGTGCCAGCAGCCTTTTCGCCGGGACTAGCGCTAGTGAGCAGTTCTTC. This sequence encodes CASSLFAGTSASEQFF. The chain couples TRBV4-2 to TRBJ2-1, with 10 positions matching TRBD2. This CDR3 is built from 16 residues. Germline V gene lookup returns CDR1 LGHNA and CDR2 YNFKEQ. Unmatched junction bases numbered 12, after V lost 4 bases and J lost 9 bases.

V gene TRBV12-3 or TRBV12-4 combines with J gene TRBJ1-4; D remains unclear. V gave up 5 bases and J gave up 8 bases, with 9 bases separating them. The CDR3 is 12 residues long. This CDR3 reads CASSHPGEKLFF. The CDR3 coding sequence is TGTGCCAGCAGTCACCCGGGGGAAAAACTGTTTTTT.

The chain links TRBV10-3 to TRBJ1-1; 8 positions agree with TRBD1. This CDR3 has 13 amino acids. V gave up 0 bases and J gave up 11 bases; unmatched junction bases: 5. In germline, CDR1 is ENHRY, CDR2 SYGVKD. CDR3 protein: CAISESQGARAFF. The CDR3, as DNA: TGTGCCATCAGTGAGTCCCAGGGGGCTCGGGCTTTCTTT.

This rearrangement joins TRBV14 to TRBJ2-3; weak D call: TRBD2 (5 bases). The V and J ends lost 3 bases and 2 bases respectively, with 9 bases between them. CDR1 and CDR2 from the germline V gene are SGHDN and FVKESK. The CDR3 is 14 amino acids. The CDR3 protein is CASSHGVLTDTQYF. For the CDR3, the DNA is TGTGCCAGCAGCCACGGGGTACTCACAGATACGCAGTATTTT.

The CDR3 nucleotides read TGTGCCAGCAGTTCCACAGGGACGACCTACTATGGCTACACCTTC. It specifies CASSSTGTTYYGYTF. The chain is built from TRBV6-5 and TRBJ1-2, with D possibly TRBD1 on 6 matching bases. Germline CDR1 and CDR2: MNHEY and SVGAGI. The CDR3 is made up of 15 amino acids. V dropped 4 bases and J dropped 3 bases, with 15 bases sitting between them.

V is TRBV9 and J is TRBJ2-3, with 7 bases aligning to TRBD2. Germline CDR1 is SGDLS and CDR2 is YYNGEE. CDR3 size: 14 residues. V gave up 4 bases and J gave up 4 bases; unmatched junction bases: 6. The DNA of the CDR3 is TGTGCCAGCAGCTCCCAAGCGGGACCAGATACGCAGTATTTT. As protein: CASSSQAGPDTQYF.

V and J are TRBV6-5 and TRBJ2-7, with TRBD2 as a possible D gene (5 bases). The CDR3 consists of 15 residues. CDR1 and CDR2 (germline): MNHEY, SVGAGI. Trimming took 3 bases from V and 5 from J, leaving 17 bases between them. The CDR3 bases are TGTGCCAGCAGTTATGCGGGTACCATGATCAACGAGCAGTACTTC. It yields the protein CASSYAGTMINEQYF.

The rearrangement joins TRBV2 to TRBJ1-2; D gene ambiguous. The CDR3 is 11 residues long. Germline V lookup: CDR1 SNHLY, CDR2 FYNNEI. V dropped 4 bases and J dropped 4 bases, with 4 bases sitting between them. DNA for the CDR3: TGTGCCAGCAGTGGGCTCTATGGCTACACCTTC. It yields the protein CASSGLYGYTF.

This chain uses TRBV7-3 with TRBJ1-1; 7 bases agree with TRBD1. Germline V CDR1 and CDR2: SGHTA, FQGTGA. V was clipped by 2 bases and J by 0 bases; unmatched bases: 3. This CDR3 is built from 15 residues. CDR3 DNA: TGTGCCAGCAGCTTAGGACAGGTGATGAACACTGAAGCTTTCTTT. Translation: CASSLGQVMNTEAFF.

V gene TRBV4-1 combines with J gene TRBJ1-5; the match to TRBD1 covers 10 bases. CDR1 is MGHRA, CDR2 YSYEKL, per germline. V lost 6 bases, J lost 6 bases, and 5 bases stayed unmatched. The CDR3 totals 14 residues. In DNA form, the CDR3 reads TGCGCCAGCAGTCGCGGACAGGGGGGTCAGCCCCAGCATTTT. Amino acid sequence: CASSRGQGGQPQHF.

Here the CDR3 reads CASSLTGSSYNEQFF. The CDR3 DNA reads TGTGCCAGCAGTTTAACCGGGAGCTCCTACAATGAGCAGTTCTTC. The rearrangement uses TRBV27 and TRBJ2-1; D might be TRBD2 (6 bases). V lost 2 bases, J lost 0 bases, and 8 bases lay in between. This CDR3 is 15 amino acids long. Looked up from germline, CDR1 is MNHEY and CDR2 is SMNVEV (reference sequence).

The chain combines TRBV20-1 with TRBJ1-2; no clear D gene. CDR1 DFQATT and CDR2 SNEGSKA come from the germline V gene (reference sequence). V was cut by 3 bases and J by 2 bases, with 13 bases left in between. There are 14 residues in the CDR3. This chain's CDR3 is CSASVGGRNYGYTF. The CDR3 DNA reads as TGCAGTGCTAGTGTGGGTGGGAGGAACTATGGCTACACCTTC.

CDR3 nucleotides: TGTGCCAGCAGTTTCCCTCCGGGACAGGGTCGCAAACTGTTTTTT. Protein: CASSFPPGQGRKLFF. The V call is TRBV28, the J call TRBJ1-4; TRBD1 matches at 9 bases. This CDR3 has 15 residues. Germline V lookup: CDR1 MDHEN, CDR2 SYDVKM. With 3 bases clipped from V and 11 bases from J, the junction kept 10 bases outside the gene matches.

The gene calls are TRBV5-1 and TRBJ2-1; 9 bases map to TRBD2. The CDR3 length is 14 residues. Losses at the gene ends were 4 bases for V and 6 bases for J; bases not matched to a gene: 5. CDR1 SGHRS and CDR2 YFSETQ come from the germline V gene. The CDR3 coding sequence is TGCGCCAGCAGCCCACCGACTAGCGGCAATGAGCAGTTCTTC. Its translation is CASSPPTSGNEQFF.

V gene TRBV15 combines with J gene TRBJ1-1; D is ambiguous. CDR3 length equals 12 residues. The germline V gene encodes CDR1 LNHNV and CDR2 YYDKDF (reference sequence). V gave up 2 bases and J gave up 6 bases, with 7 bases separating them. The CDR3 DNA reads as TGTGCCACCAGCAGATACGGGGCTGAAGCTTTCTTT. Translation: CATSRYGAEAFF.

The chain combines TRBV9 with TRBJ2-2; D is perhaps TRBD1 (6 bases). The germline V and J ends were trimmed by 2 bases and 8 bases, with 10 bases remaining between them. This CDR3 is built from 13 residues. The germline CDR1 and CDR2 sequences are SGDLS and YYNGEE. In DNA form, the CDR3 reads TGTGCCAGCAGCGTTACAGGGATGGGGGAGCTGTTTTTT. This codes for CASSVTGMGELFF.

The CDR3: CASSVGGSGETQYF. CDR3 in DNA: TGTGCCAGCAGCGTCGGAGGTTCGGGAGAGACCCAGTACTTC. This chain joins TRBV9 and TRBJ2-5; D may be TRBD2 (5 bases). Trimming removed 2 bases from V and 4 bases from J, with 12 bases in between. Germline V gene sequence: CDR1 SGDLS, CDR2 YYNGEE. The CDR3 is 14 residues long. The whole variable domain, filled in from reference TRBV9 and TRBJ2-5, reads DSGVTQTPKHLITATGQRVTLRCSPRSGDLSVYWYQQSLDQGLQFLIQYYNGEERAKGNILERFSAQQFPDLHSELNLSSLELGDSALYFCASSVGGSGETQYFGPGTRLLVL.

The chain employs TRBV19 and TRBJ1-1; D possibly corresponds to TRBD1 (5 bases). CDR3 length: 15 residues. Trimming shortened V by 5 bases and J by 3 bases, and 16 bases separated the two germline ends. Germline lookup yields CDR1 LNHDA and CDR2 SQIVND (reference sequence). The CDR3: CASSDRPLGDTEAFF. As DNA, the CDR3 is TGTGCCAGTAGTGACAGACCTCTAGGCGACACTGAAGCTTTCTTT.

The chain links TRBV3-1 (or the pseudogene TRBV3-2) to TRBJ1-1; a weak D match, TRBD1 (6 bases). Germline CDR1 reads LGHDT; CDR2 reads YNNKEL (reference sequence). V dropped 7 bases and J dropped 1 base, with 16 bases sitting between them. The CDR3 has 15 residues. This chain's CDR3 is CASTRAPTGNTEAFF. The CDR3 DNA follows: TGTGCCAGCACCCGAGCCCCGACAGGGAACACTGAAGCTTTCTTT.

This rearrangement joins TRBV9 to TRBJ1-1; D is perhaps TRBD1 (6 bases). The CDR3 spans 15 residues. V lost 1 base and J 1 base, leaving 11 bases between the germline ends. CDR1 is SGDLS, CDR2 YYNGEE, per germline. CDR3 sequence: CASSVFQGTNTEAFF. The CDR3 DNA follows: TGTGCCAGCAGCGTATTTCAGGGGACGAACACTGAAGCTTTCTTT.

The chain links TRBV28 to TRBJ2-7; no clear D gene. Looked up from germline, CDR1 is MDHEN and CDR2 is SYDVKM. CDR3 length equals 12 residues. V was clipped by 6 bases and J by 3 bases, with 9 bases between them. This CDR3 reads CASRTPGYEQYF. The CDR3, as DNA: TGTGCCAGCAGGACTCCGGGCTACGAGCAGTACTTC.

The rearrangement links TRBV29-1 to TRBJ2-1, with 9 bases matching TRBD1. Looked up from germline, CDR1 is SQVTM and CDR2 is ANQGSEA. This CDR3 contains 16 residues. The V and J ends lost 4 bases and 8 bases, in that order; junction bases with no gene match: 15. CDR3 in DNA: TGCAGCGTTGCCCCAAGAGGGACAGGGAGGTCCCATGAGCAGTTCTTC. It encodes CSVAPRGTGRSHEQFF.

The chain uses TRBV5-8 and TRBJ2-5, with 9 positions matching TRBD2. The V gene's germline CDR1 is SGHTS and CDR2 YDEGEE. V lost 6 bases and J lost 5; bases outside the gene matches: 11. This CDR3 is built from 15 residues. CDR3 DNA: TGTGCCAGCATCAAACCCGGGACTAGCTCCGAGACCCAGTACTTC. It specifies CASIKPGTSSETQYF.

This clone appeared a single time. One end of the junction is discordant with germline, which a read error may explain. The rearrangement links TRBV5-5 to TRBJ1-2; perhaps TRBD1 as D (6 bases). In germline, CDR1 is SGHKS, CDR2 YYEKEE (reference sequence). The CDR3 consists of 15 residues. CDR3 DNA sequence: TGTGCCAGCAGCTTGACACAGGGCACTAACTATGACTACACCTTC. This sequence encodes CASSLTQGTNYDYTF.

The chain employs TRBV10-3 and TRBJ1-3; the D is unclear. Germline CDR1 reads ENHRY; CDR2 reads SYGVKD. The CDR3 contains 11 residues. V gave up 0 bases and J gave up 9 bases, with 3 bases separating them. CDR3 sequence (DNA): TGTGCCATCAGTGAGTCCCGCACCATATATTTT. Translating it yields CAISESRTIYF.